Sequencing of this T cell receptor (beta chain) was carried out in a study of blood T cell repertoires in COVID-19 (dated by TCRdb to the early 2020s). With respect to the entire study: Samples covering the acute and convalescent phases of COVID-19 were provided by collaborators in the United States, Italy and Spain. The repertoires were released in a freely available public database meant as a resource for research on the immune response to SARS-CoV-2. Samples came from the ongoing ImmuneRACE study (first 160 participants) plus 1,254 subjects from 6 global collaborators. Where available, HLA class I and class II types were obtained from metadata supplied by the sample provider rather than from assay-based typing. The prospective study material was composed of cDNA or gDNA derived from T cells, B-cell-depleted T cells, or PBMCs. A de-identified subject ID, COVID-19 status, age in years and sex were almost always included in the sample metadata. Subjects who had been exposed to COVID-19, were actively infected with it, or had recovered from it provided the deeply sampled blood TCRbeta repertoires that made up the dataset.

One collaborating source in Seattle enrolled patients during active infection and followed them longitudinally through the course of disease. Each collaborating institution followed its own protocols to collect whole blood in K2EDTA tubes. For TCRbeta analysis, collaborators shipped samples as frozen whole blood, isolated PBMCs, or DNA extracted from either of those sample types. TCRbeta CDR3 regions were amplified from genomic DNA by means of the immunoSEQ Assay, a bias-controlled multiplex PCR. As for how the authors treated the data: Nucleated cell counts per sample were estimated from amplification of reference gene primers within the assay. To quantify the absolute abundance of each unique TCRbeta CDR3 rearrangement, sequence reads were collapsed and filtered. For each sample, productive Simpson clonality was calculated by taking the square root of Simpson's diversity index across productive rearrangements. Not all clones reach the TCRdb copy of this immuneACCESS table, which keeps in-frame sequences only. Checked studies attribute under half of the gap to unresolved V genes and leave the rest unexplained. From that table come the V and J calls and clone size; the DNA was used to work out D and trimming. The sample table lists 200,000 to 300,000 clones, about 91% of them with a count of one. The ten biggest clones cover approximately 6% of the sample.

V is cut back by 4 bases and J by 1 base, with 5 bases in the junction unmatched. Reading from cysteine to phenylalanine, the CDR3 counts 16 amino acids. The entry retains the CDR3 DNA only, 48 bases that are in frame from base 1. From the germline V gene, CDR1 is MNHEY and CDR2 is SVGEGT. Results the study describes overall, beyond this receptor: How much clinical and demographic metadata was included differed by source and by participant, and the metadata was provided uncurated.

Notes on this clone: This clone's antigen is unknown. No base quality values were provided; no much bigger clone lies one nucleotide off.

The sequencing input was peripheral blood. The chain is made from TRBV6-2 or TRBV6-3 and TRBJ2-3; TRBD1 matches 10 bases in the middle. This clonotype originated in a woman in her twenties or thirties with COVID-19, enrolled during active disease. The DNA reads TGTGCCAGCAGTTTCCGGGACAGGGGTCGCACAGATACGCAGTATTTT. Translated, this is CASSFRDRGRTDTQYF.